This entry lists 14 T cell receptor beta chains sequenced from one sample in a study of cytomegalovirus exposure and HLA in healthy donors. PCR amplification relied on 60 Vbeta primers (plus 13 Jbeta primers). TCRdb keeps only in-frame clones here, not all; method: immunoSEQ multiplex PCR. The sample lists some 180,000 clones; more than 65% were seen once. Sequenced material: PBMCs. These receptors originate from a woman aged 25 to 45 in good health and CMV-seronegative.

The chain employs TRBV19 and TRBJ1-5; no clear D gene. The CDR3 sequence is 12 residues long. Trimming cost V 5 bases and J 9 bases, with 11 bases left between them. Germline CDR1 and CDR2: LNHDA and SQIVND (reference sequence). The DNA for the CDR3 is TGTGCCAGTAGTCCAGGCTCCCTGCCCCAGCATTTT. Translation gives CASSPGSLPQHF.

The chain couples TRBV10-1 to TRBJ1-1, with a possible D match to TRBD1 (6 bases). This CDR3 region has 15 residues. Germline values: CDR1 WNHNN, CDR2 SYGVQD (reference sequence). Between the trimmed V and J ends, which lost 0 bases and 3 bases, there was a span of 11 bases. The CDR3 here is CASSESHRADTEAFF. Written as DNA, the CDR3 is TGCGCCAGCAGTGAGTCTCACAGGGCGGACACTGAAGCTTTCTTT.

V and J are TRBV5-6 and TRBJ1-1; unclear D gene. V gave up 2 bases and J gave up 1 base, with 6 bases separating them. CDR3 length: 13 residues. Germline V gene lookup returns CDR1 SGHDT and CDR2 YYEEEE. The CDR3, as DNA: TGTGCCAGCAGCTTCCAGTCGAACACTGAAGCTTTCTTT. Amino acid sequence: CASSFQSNTEAFF.

The rearrangement links TRBV14 to TRBJ1-1, with a tentative D call TRBD1 (6 bases). Germline lookup yields CDR1 SGHDN and CDR2 FVKESK. V was cut by 5 bases and J by 12 bases, with 16 bases left in between. CDR3 length equals 12 residues. CDR3 bases: TGTGCCAGCAGCTCCGGGACATTAGGTCCTTTCTTT. Translation gives CASSSGTLGPFF.

The chain links TRBV6-1 to TRBJ1-3; maybe TRBD1 (6 bases). The CDR3 is 12 residues long. The germline CDR1 and CDR2 sequences are MNHNS and SASEGT. CDR3 nucleotide sequence: TGTGTGACAGGAACGTCTGGAAACACCATATATTTT. It is translated as CVTGTSGNTIYF.

The J gene is TRBJ1-1, the V gene TRBV5-1; 12 nucleotides line up with TRBD1. The CDR3 extends over 16 amino acids. J gave up 4 bases and V 3 bases, and 7 bases lay outside the gene matches. Per the germline V gene, CDR1 is SGHRS and CDR2 is YFSETQ. The chain's CDR3 is CASSSGQGAGLTEAFF. The CDR3 DNA reads TGCGCCAGCAGCTCGGGACAGGGGGCAGGTCTCACTGAAGCTTTCTTT.

J is TRBJ1-2 and V is TRBV2; D unresolved. The CDR3 is 14 amino acids. Trimming cost V 3 bases and J 0 bases, with 8 bases left between them. Germline lookup yields CDR1 SNHLY and CDR2 FYNNEI. For the CDR3, the DNA is TGTGCCAGCAGTGACGCCAGATCTAACTATGGCTACACCTTC. Its translation is CASSDARSNYGYTF.

The rearrangement uses TRBV5-8 and TRBJ1-2; tentatively, D is TRBD1 (5 bases). V lost 0 bases, J lost 4 bases, and 16 bases lay in between. The CDR3 covers 16 residues. Per the germline V gene, CDR1 is SGHTS and CDR2 is YDEGEE. The CDR3, as DNA: TGTGCCAGCAGCTTGGTCCGGGGGAAACCTTTCTATGGCTACACCTTC. Encoded protein: CASSLVRGKPFYGYTF.

This clone was seen a single time. This chain joins TRBV5-1 and TRBJ2-5, with TRBD2 matching over 8 bases. With V trimmed by 1 base and J by 1 base, 6 bases remained unmatched. The germline gives CDR1 SGHRS, CDR2 YFSETQ. The length of the CDR3 is 16 residues. The CDR3 DNA reads as TGCGCCAGCAGCTTGTTTGTCGGGAGGGCCCAAGAGACCCAGTACTTC. This sequence encodes CASSLFVGRAQETQYF.

J is TRBJ2-3 and V is TRBV5-1; 14 bases are shared with TRBD2. Germline-derived CDR1 and CDR2 are SGHRS and YFSETQ. With V trimmed by 3 bases and J by 13 bases, 10 bases remained unmatched. The CDR3 contains 15 residues. Here the CDR3 DNA reads TGCGCCAGCAGCTCGCTGACTAGCGGGGGGGCAAGTGAGTATTTT. Its translation is CASSSLTSGGASEYF.

This clone turned up a few times. CDR3 in DNA: TGTGCCAGCGCAGTCCGGGACAGGGGGCGCGAGCAGTACTTC. Its translation is CASAVRDRGREQYF. This rearrangement joins TRBV25-1 to TRBJ2-7, with 12 nucleotides matching TRBD1. The junction had 8 bases not matched to a gene; V was cut back by 8 bases and J by 6 bases. Germline V lookup: CDR1 MGHDK, CDR2 SYGVNS. The CDR3 has 14 amino acids.

The CDR3 region is CASSLEGGIPDTQYF. The CDR3 coding sequence is TGTGCCAGCAGCTTGGAAGGGGGCATCCCAGATACGCAGTATTTT. The chain carries TRBV5-8 and TRBJ2-3; 7 bases align to TRBD1. The trim removed 0 bases at V and 4 bases at J, leaving 5 bases unmatched. Germline V gene data show CDR1 as SGHTS and CDR2 as YDEGEE. The CDR3 length is 15 residues.

The chain employs TRBV29-1 and TRBJ2-2; TRBD1 might be the D (5 bases). V was cut by 7 bases and J by 1 base, with 10 bases left in between. CDR3 size: 13 residues. Germline CDR1 SQVTM, CDR2 ANQGSEA. The CDR3 is CSADSQNTGELFF. CDR3 DNA sequence: TGCAGCGCCGACAGTCAGAACACCGGGGAGCTGTTTTTT.

CDR3 sequence (DNA): TGTGCCACCAGCACCGACAGAGGCTCTGGAAACACCATATATTTT. Translation gives CATSTDRGSGNTIYF. The V and J genes are TRBV15 and TRBJ1-3, with a tentative D call TRBD1 (5 bases). The V gene lost 4 bases and the J gene lost 0 bases, with 10 bases spanning the gap. This CDR3 region has 15 residues. Germline CDR1 reads LNHNV; CDR2 reads YYDKDF (reference sequence).